Below, one TCR beta chain is given with its context. Its antigen is still unknown. Generated by immunoSEQ multiplex PCR, the TCRdb table keeps only in-frame clones and is missing some. The repertoire holds some 450,000 clones, with 80% to 95% as singletons. The treatment: about 20 received Ad26.COV2.S at low or high dose, single or two shots; roughly five received placebo; per-sample allocation not given. Repertoires come from day 63 after the first vaccine or placebo injection. This sample was taken from a study of Ad26.COV2.S vaccination and SARS-CoV-2 variants. Overall study results and limits: Comparable non-spike TCR breadth was observed in vaccine and placebo recipients.

This sample comprised peripheral blood, obtained in a trial of Ad26.COV2.S vaccine versus placebo. The TCR comes from a person between 18 and 65 years old who received the Ad26.COV2.S COVID-19 vaccine or a placebo.

The CDR3 protein is CASSLGLAGVTYEQYF. CDR3 coding DNA: TGTGCCAGCAGCTTAGGCTTAGCGGGAGTAACCTACGAGCAGTACTTC. The chain has TRBV7-8 and TRBJ2-7; 9 nucleotides line up with TRBD2. The V and J ends lost 1 base and 2 bases, in that order; junction bases with no gene match: 6. Germline V gene lookup returns CDR1 SGHVS and CDR2 FQNEAQ. There are 16 residues in the CDR3. Variable domain in full (rest from reference TRBV7-8 and TRBJ2-7): GAGVSQSPRYKVAKRGQDVALRCDPISGHVSLFWYQQALGQGPEFLTYFQNEAQLDKSGLPSDRFFAERPEGSVSTLKIQRTQQEDSAVYLCASSLGLAGVTYEQYFGPGTRLTVT.